The present T cell receptor (beta chain) was sequenced within a study of T cells in Graves' hyperthyroidism and ophthalmopathy. In the study overall: Peripheral blood sampling occurred at initial diagnosis, before any treatment. Study outcomes and limitations: Most thyroid-expanded clonotypes above 0.001 were also found in blood.

Diagnosis rested on symptoms, serum thyroxine and TRAb, thyroid ultrasound, and orbital computed tomography. Source material for PBMCs was about 11 ml fresh peripheral blood. TCR beta CDR3 sequences were amplified from RNA transcripts. The TCR CDR3 was amplified in a first-round RT-PCR using the HTBI primer set. In TCRdb, the multiplex PCR reads were re-called with MiXCR into one record per CDR3 protein. The profile shows 300,000 to 500,000 distinct CDR3 sequences, about 15% of them singletons. There are many counts of this clonotype. What it binds is unknown. The sequenced sample consisted of blood. The TCR was taken from a woman in her 30s with Graves' hyperthyroidism.

The CDR3: CASSSDSSYNEQFF. For the CDR3, the DNA is TGTGCCAGCAGTTCAGACAGCTCCTACAATGAGCAGTTCTTC. The genes are TRBV6-1 and TRBJ2-1; tentative D call: TRBD1 (5 bases). Germline V CDR1 and CDR2: MNHNS, SASEGT. The CDR3 consists of 14 residues. Trimming left V 5 bases short and J 0 bases short, with 8 bases between.